The entry below describes one T cell receptor (beta chain). The CDR3 extends over 15 amino acids. V trimming: 5 bases; J trimming: 2 bases; junction bases outside the gene matches: 5. The germline gives CDR1 SGHTA, CDR2 FQGNSA. TCRdb fed the RT-PCR reads into MiXCR, producing one record per CDR3 protein. The sample has more than 550,000 distinct CDR3 sequences; approximately 15% are singletons. This clonotype was sampled from a female donor in good health, serving as a healthy control. This sequence joins TRBV7-2 and TRBJ2-3, with 9 bases matching TRBD2. Sequencing was performed on memory CD4+ T cells from blood. CDR3 sequence: CASSRAGGDTDTQYF. In nucleotides, the CDR3 is TGTGCCAGCAGCCGAGCGGGAGGTGACACAGATACGCAGTATTTT.